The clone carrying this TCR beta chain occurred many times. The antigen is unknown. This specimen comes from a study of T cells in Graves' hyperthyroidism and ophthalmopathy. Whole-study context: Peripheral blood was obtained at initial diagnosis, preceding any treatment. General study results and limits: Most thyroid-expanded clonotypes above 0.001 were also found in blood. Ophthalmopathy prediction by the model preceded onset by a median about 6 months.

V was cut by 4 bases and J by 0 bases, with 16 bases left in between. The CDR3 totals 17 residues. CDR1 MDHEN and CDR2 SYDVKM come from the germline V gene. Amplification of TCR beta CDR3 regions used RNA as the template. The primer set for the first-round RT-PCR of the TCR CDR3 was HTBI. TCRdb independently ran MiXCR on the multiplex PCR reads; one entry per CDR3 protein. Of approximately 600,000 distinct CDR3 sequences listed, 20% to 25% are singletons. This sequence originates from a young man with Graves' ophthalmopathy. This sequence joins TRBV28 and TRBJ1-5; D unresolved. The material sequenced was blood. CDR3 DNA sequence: TGTGCCAGCAGTTCCCCAGACCGGGTTTATAGCAATCAGCCCCAGCATTTT. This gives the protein CASSSPDRVYSNQPQHF. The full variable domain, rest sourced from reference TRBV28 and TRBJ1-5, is DVKVTQSSRYLVKRTGEKVFLECVQDMDHENMFWYRQDPGLGLRLIYFSYDVKMKEKGDIPEGYSVSREKKERFSLILESASTNQTSMYLCASSSPDRVYSNQPQHFGDGTRLSIL.